A single sample is the source of the 13 T cell receptor beta chains below, sequenced in a study of T cell changes during pregnancy in multiple sclerosis. Clones were read by immunoSEQ multiplex PCR, and TCRdb kept only the in-frame ones, dropping some. The profile covers 35,000 to 50,000 clones, with 80% to 90% appearing a single time and roughly 1.1% taken by the ten largest. The input for sequencing was CD4+ T cells from peripheral blood mononuclear cells, taken after pregnancy. The source is a female donor with multiple sclerosis, enrolled in a pregnancy study.

This clone occurred once. The chain joins TRBV6-4 to TRBJ2-2; 7 bases match TRBD2. Germline V gene lookup returns CDR1 MRHNA and CDR2 SNTAGT. The CDR3 has 17 residues. The junction had 13 bases not matched to a gene; V was cut back by 9 bases and J by 0 bases. Written as DNA, the CDR3 is TGTGCCAGTTCCCTAGTCCCCCTAGCGGCGAACACCGGGGAGCTGTTTTTT. Translation gives CASSLVPLAANTGELFF.

This rearrangement joins TRBV7-6 to TRBJ2-1; 8 positions match TRBD2. The V gene's germline CDR1 is SGHVS and CDR2 FNYEAQ. The J segment lost 5 bases and the V segment lost 1 base, leaving 4 bases of the junction unmatched. The CDR3 covers 15 residues. CDR3 loop: CASSLVAGINNEQFF. CDR3 DNA: TGTGCCAGCAGCTTAGTAGCGGGAATTAACAATGAGCAGTTCTTC.

This chain connects TRBV5-5 to TRBJ1-5, with 7 positions matching TRBD1. Germline CDR1 and CDR2: SGHKS and YYEKEE (reference sequence). The V gene end was trimmed by 3 bases and the J gene end by 5 bases; junction bases not matched to a gene: 5. The CDR3 runs to 14 residues. CDR3 in DNA: TGTGCCAGCAGCTCCCACAGGGGAGATCAGCCCCAGCATTTT. As protein: CASSSHRGDQPQHF.

This chain uses TRBV7-2 with TRBJ1-5; perhaps TRBD1 as D (5 bases). Per germline, CDR1 SGHTA and CDR2 FQGNSA. The CDR3 covers 16 residues. V lost 0 bases, J lost 5 bases, and 14 bases lay in between. The CDR3 loop reads CASSLAGGGLDQPQHF. The CDR3 region has the DNA TGTGCCAGCAGCTTAGCTGGCGGGGGTCTGGATCAGCCCCAGCATTTT.

DNA of the CDR3: TGTGCCAGCTCACTCGGGACAGGACTGTACAATGAGCAGTTCTTC. Its translation: CASSLGTGLYNEQFF. This chain links TRBV18 with TRBJ2-1; 8 bases fit TRBD1. The CDR3 loop spans 15 amino acids. Germline trimming cut 4 bases from V and 4 bases from J; bases unmatched to any gene: 6. Germline CDR1 reads KGHSH; CDR2 reads LQKENI.

The V call is TRBV5-1, the J call TRBJ2-7; TRBD2 aligns across 10 bases. Germline V lookup: CDR1 SGHRS, CDR2 YFSETQ. CDR3 length: 15 amino acids. J gave up 7 bases and V 0 bases, and 7 bases lay outside the gene matches. CDR3 protein: CASSLGNLAGVEQYF. The CDR3 DNA sequence: TGCGCCAGCAGCTTGGGAAACCTAGCGGGAGTTGAGCAGTACTTC.

The chain carries TRBV19 and TRBJ1-1, with 8 bases aligning to TRBD1. The CDR3 has 14 residues. J lost 4 bases, V lost 1 base, and 2 bases had no gene match. Germline loops: CDR1 LNHDA, CDR2 SQIVND (reference sequence). The CDR3 sequence is CASSIGTGITEAFF. DNA for the CDR3: TGTGCCAGTAGTATAGGGACAGGGATCACTGAAGCTTTCTTT.

The chain is built from TRBV6-6 and TRBJ2-7; 11 bases line up with TRBD2. Germline CDR1 is MNHNY and CDR2 is SVGAGI (reference sequence). CDR3 size: 14 residues. With V trimmed by 0 bases and J by 6 bases, 1 base remained unmatched. The CDR3 reads CASSYSGTSGEQYF. CDR3 bases: TGTGCCAGCAGTTACTCAGGGACTAGCGGCGAGCAGTACTTC.

The V gene is TRBV10-3, the J gene TRBJ2-5; D is possibly TRBD2 (5 bases). Deletions cut 7 bases from V and 5 bases from J, with 8 bases between. The CDR3 is made up of 11 amino acids. CDR1 ENHRY and CDR2 SYGVKD come from the germline V gene. CDR3 region: CAIKGEETQYF. CDR3 coding DNA: TGTGCCATCAAGGGAGAGGAGACCCAGTACTTC.

This clone was recorded only once. The rearrangement links TRBV7-9 to TRBJ1-1, with 7 positions matching TRBD1. There are 14 residues in the CDR3. V trimming: 5 bases; J trimming: 1 base; junction bases outside the gene matches: 4. CDR1 and CDR2 from the germline V gene are SEHNR and FQNEAQ (reference sequence). This CDR3 is CASSLGQENTEAFF. For the CDR3, the DNA is TGTGCCAGCAGCCTCGGACAGGAGAACACTGAAGCTTTCTTT.

V is TRBV18 and J is TRBJ2-3; the D gene is possibly TRBD2 (6 bases). V lost 2 bases and J lost 4, with 7 bases in between. The germline CDR1 and CDR2 sequences are KGHSH and LQKENI. The CDR3 totals 13 residues. CDR3 in amino acids: CASSPSGADTQYF. The CDR3 DNA sequence: TGTGCCAGCTCACCATCGGGAGCAGATACGCAGTATTTT.

The rearrangement joins TRBV9 to TRBJ2-2; no definite D call. The CDR3 is 13 residues long. V lost 4 bases to trimming and J lost 4 bases, with 8 bases between them. The germline gives CDR1 SGDLS, CDR2 YYNGEE. This CDR3 is CASSRDITGELFF. DNA of the CDR3: TGTGCCAGCAGCCGCGACATCACCGGGGAGCTGTTTTTT.

The chain uses TRBV6-4 and TRBJ2-1; a possible D gene is TRBD1 (5 bases). Germline V gene data show CDR1 as MRHNA and CDR2 as SNTAGT. The CDR3 runs to 16 residues. The germline V and J ends were trimmed by 2 bases and 7 bases, with 18 bases remaining between them. CDR3 in DNA: TGTGCCAGCAGTGACCAGGGCAAACCAAACCTTAATGAGCAGTTCTTC. Translating it yields CASSDQGKPNLNEQFF.